This T cell receptor beta chain was sequenced during a study of beta chain features in type 1 diabetes. CD4+ cells of the naive, central memory, regulatory and stem cell-like memory types were sorted via CD45RO/CCR7/CD25/CD127/CD95/CD27. This clone has a handful of counts. Antigen specificity is unknown. Other nucleotide sequences in the sample specify the same CDR3. CDR3 length equals 13 residues. Germline V CDR1 and CDR2: MNHNY, SVGAGI (reference sequence). Trimming removed 5 bases at V and 2 bases at J, with 10 bases between. The study, taken as a whole, reports: Type 1 diabetes patients showed a moderate but significant shortening of TCRB CDR3s in all four CD4+ subsets.

Since all of the isolated RNA was reverse transcribed, expressed TCRB transcripts were what got sequenced. The repertoire was sequenced with immunoSEQ multiplex PCR; TCRdb's copy has only in-frame clones and lacks some. This table holds 400,000 or so clones, over 8.5% found once. The sequence was obtained from a man aged 25-45 years with type 1 diabetes. The sample taken for sequencing was central memory CD4+ T cells from blood. The rearrangement uses TRBV6-6 and TRBJ2-7, with D tentatively TRBD1 (6 bases). CDR3 in amino acids: CASSPGQPYEQYF. The CDR3 DNA is TGTGCCAGCAGTCCTGGACAGCCCTACGAGCAGTACTTC.